The T cell receptor beta chain under discussion was sequenced for a study of cytomegalovirus exposure and HLA in healthy donors (dated by TCRdb to the late 2010s). A note on the overall study: An earlier analysis of some 500 of the donors reported approximately 300 Gb of sequence data and some 120 million unique TCR beta sequences from about 179 million T cells. An early release covering 550 to 700 HLA-typed donors comprised roughly 300 gigabases of sequencing data and about 90 million unique TCR sequences. Of the roughly 410 genotyped donors, less than 90% were placed in the genetic ancestry cluster associated with self-reported Caucasian donors. The study was designed to test whether signatures of past pathogen exposure could be identified by cataloging public T cell receptors. The study profiled the T cell repertoires of 500 to 800 subjects by immunosequencing and related them to cytomegalovirus serostatus. Along with the roughly 710-subject first cohort, a separate validation cohort of 120 different subjects was used. To predict cytomegalovirus infection status, the study combined high-throughput TCR immunosequencing, statistical association of individual TCRs with disease status, and machine learning. A later analysis re-examined previously published TCR beta repertoires from more than 550 donors and added high-resolution HLA genotyping to investigate patterns of TCR occurrence. The later analysis used no new phenotypic data to find candidate immune exposures, relying instead on TCR beta sequences and their occurrence across donors. An earlier analysis of several hundred of the donors applied high-throughput TCR beta sequencing to assess whether each TCR beta V gene segment acted as functional or pseudogenic. Donor age, sex, ethnicity and CMV serostatus were compiled together with the repertoire data. Genome-wide SNP genotypes for about 65% of the 666 donors were used in a later genetic analysis, which treated that subset as a discovery cohort. Every repertoire in the discovery cohort had been generated on one and the same sequencing platform. HLA typing included class I and class II loci at four-digit resolution. The number of donors typed differed by locus, with about 620-630 for A, B, C, DRB1 and DQB1, around 520 for DQA1, 600 to 610 for DPA1, and some 440 for DPB1. Four or five DR-DQ haplotypes were treated as single units for association and clustering because of strong linkage in the cohort. Across some 400 genotyped donors of the cohort, an average of roughly 200,000 unique TCR beta nucleotide sequences per donor were sequenced, and approximately 17% of those sequences were non-productive.

The library relied on the immunoSEQ multiplex PCR assay. For the multiplex PCR, a mixture combining 60 forward primers for TCR Vbeta segments and 13 reverse primers for TCR Jbeta segments was used. The CDR3 region of rearranged TCR beta genes was amplified from genomic DNA with a multiplex PCR assay. The Illumina HiSeq System was used to sequence the amplified TCR beta libraries as 87-base-pair reads. The source study handled its data this way. In a later analysis, tens of millions of unique TCR beta chains were counted across the 650 to 750 repertoires, and roughly 11 million of these chains were shared by at least two donors. A nearest-neighbor algorithm error-corrected the raw reads and collapsed the reads into unique sequences, merging closely related sequences to remove PCR and sequencing errors. Alignment of CDR3 sequences to IMGT reference sequences was used to assign V, D and J gene segments. For a sequence to be retained, at least a six-nucleotide match to both a V gene segment and a J gene segment was required. Rearrangements were classified as productive when the CDR3 lacked stop codons and remained in frame with V and J, and all other rearrangements were classified as non-productive. CDR3 was defined by IMGT convention, running from the second conserved V-encoded cysteine to the conserved J-encoded phenylalanine. In an earlier analysis of more than 550 of the donors, sequences lacking an unambiguous match to a single V gene segment were excluded. An earlier analysis of 587 of the donors classified V segments as functional when productive rearrangements were above 56.7% and as segregating when the standard deviation between donors was above 5%. A statistical classification framework was developed to diagnose cytomegalovirus status using the catalog of TCR beta chain sequences. In a later analysis, TCR nucleotide sequences were compared against IMGT/GENE-DB human TR gene sequences so that V and J genes could be assigned. A later analysis assigned CDR3 sequences and most-parsimonious VDJ recombination scenarios with the TCRdist pipeline. A later analysis defined each TCR beta chain by its CDR3 amino acid sequence plus V-gene family, and excluded reads lacking a unique V-gene family. A later analysis removed nearly 600 highly shared, low-generation-probability nucleotide sequences to deal with suspected cross-contamination and a sequencing artifact. A later analysis calculated a clonal expansion index for each public chain from normalized within-repertoire ranks of inferred template counts. In a later analysis, generation probabilities were computed using a VDJ recombination model fitted to out-of-frame rearrangements, and the results were checked against IGoR. In a later analysis, hypergeometric tests were used to score TCR-TCR, TCR-HLA and TCR-CMV co-occurrence, with a repertoire-size bias correction applied to TCR pairs. In a later analysis, false discovery rates were estimated by permuting HLA or CMV assignments 20 times. In a later analysis, co-occurring TCRs were grouped using DBSCAN, with TCRdist sequence similarity added in when clustering inside HLA-allele-positive subsets. Co-occurrence clustering excluded repertoires with fewer than 30,000 or more than 120,000 public chains, plus five with anomalous nucleotide sharing. TCRdb re-hosts the immuneACCESS table, in-frame sequences only. Its copies lack some clones; in the studies checked, an unresolved V gene accounts for under half of them, and the cause for the rest is not known. That table furnishes V, J and clone size, whereas the DNA furnished D and trimming. The sample data list about 150,000 clones, and 66% of these were observed just once. The ten largest clones take up 5.5% to 7% of the sample.

Based on the germline V gene, the CDR1 and CDR2 sequences are MGHRA and YSYEKL. Trimmed from V: 1 base; trimmed from J: 15 bases; junction bases lacking a gene match: 8. CDR3 length: 13 amino acids, cysteine to phenylalanine. The entry retains the CDR3 DNA only, 39 bases that are in frame from base 1. This clone was observed a handful of times. This clone's antigen is unknown. No much larger clone is present one base from it, and per-base qualities are unavailable. In total, roughly 670 healthy bone marrow donors made up the cohort. All cohort members were sampled while nominally healthy, although unrecorded immune exposures were likely present. The donor was CMV seronegative and belonged to the group of around 400 seronegative cohort members. A peripheral blood sample was collected from each donor, and TCR beta sequencing was performed on peripheral blood mononuclear cells. The Qiagen DNeasy Blood Extraction Kit was used to extract genomic DNA from the blood cell samples.

On the study overall, not on this receptor specifically: The authors suggested that the approach could potentially be generalized to other disease states and immunological phenotypes. When HLA alleles, especially DR and DQ, strongly co-occurred, TCR associations were difficult to assign to individual alleles. A later analysis found that HLA-associated TCR beta chains were more clonally expanded and had lower generation probabilities than equally common non-associated chains. The 87-base-pair reads could not distinguish some IMGT-functional V segments, including TRBV6-2 and TRBV6-3, so those segments were excluded. Most TCR sequences were seen in very few donors, while some public TCRs were found in many individuals. In a later analysis, TCR association rates were found to vary across HLA loci, with the most associated TCRs seen for DRB1 alleles and the fewest for HLA-C alleles. Linkage disequilibrium might explain the correlated functional status among segregating V segments, but an unknown experimental factor could not be excluded. In this cohort, only TCR beta chains were sequenced, and detectable features were limited by the absence of alpha or paired-chain data. In a later genetic analysis, a missense DCLRE1C variant was associated with V-gene and J-gene trimming of TCR beta chains, and the association was replicated in an independent cohort. In a later genetic analysis, fewer N-insertions in productive TCRs were reported among donors in an Asian-associated ancestry cluster than the 666-donor mean. Roughly 15 rarely observed V segments, including chromosome 9 orphons, were excluded from the earlier analysis of about 610 of the donors because counts were too low. Because HLA typing was missing for some donors at each locus, association tests included only the typed subset. According to a later analysis, most CMV-associated TCR beta chains appeared to be HLA-restricted, and the HLA associations seemed to be driven largely by CMV exposure. Immune exposure information for the cohort was limited to CMV serostatus. In vitro tests confirmed that a few of the cytomegalovirus-associated TCR beta chains recognize cytomegalovirus antigens. In an earlier analysis of about 540 of the donors, most TCR beta V segments were observed in productive rearrangements about 90% or about 30% of the time, broadly matching IMGT annotations. The sequencing pipeline was judged likely to have produced a cluster of highly shared sequence variants as a technical artifact. The classifier was reported to diagnose cytomegalovirus status with high specificity and sensitivity in both the original and validation cohorts. A further reported finding was that TCR beta sequences accurately predicted the HLA-A and HLA-B alleles for most subjects in the first cohort. The study listed approximately 150 TCR beta chains as associated with cytomegalovirus. Roughly uniform sequencing depth across donors was assumed in presence/absence analyses, although this assumption may not hold. At a false discovery rate of 0.05, a later analysis linked 15,000 to 20,000 TCR beta sequences to specific HLA alleles. According to a later analysis, parvovirus B19, influenza, CMV and Epstein-Barr virus appeared linked to several top co-occurrence clusters.

In this chain, TRBV4-1 is recombined with TRBJ2-3, and TRBD2 aligns with 9 junction nucleotides. The specimen sequenced was PBMCs. The origin of this receptor is a woman between 55 and 75 years old in good health and CMV-seronegative. CDR3 protein: CASSQATAGGEYF. DNA sequence: TGCGCCAGCAGCCAAGCAACGGCGGGAGGGGAATATTTT.